This entry lists 29 T cell receptor beta chains sequenced from one sample in a study of cytomegalovirus exposure and HLA in healthy donors. The PCR ran on 60 Vbeta and 13 Jbeta primers. The assay was immunoSEQ multiplex PCR, and TCRdb's table has in-frame clones only and misses some. The sample records over 100,000 clones, over 60% being singletons. The sequenced sample consisted of PBMCs. The receptors originated from a female donor in good health and CMV-seropositive.

In this sample, this clone turned up once. The chain is built from TRBV5-1 and TRBJ2-5, with 9 bases matching TRBD1. Germline V gives CDR1 SGHRS, CDR2 YFSETQ. The CDR3 is 14 amino acids. V lost 4 bases and J lost 1; bases outside the gene matches: 2. The CDR3 loop reads CASSPGQGQETQYF. CDR3 DNA sequence: TGCGCCAGCAGCCCGGGACAGGGCCAAGAGACCCAGTACTTC.

The rearrangement joins TRBV6-5 to TRBJ2-7; 9 positions match TRBD1. The CDR3 has 15 amino acids. Germline V CDR1 and CDR2: MNHEY, SVGAGI. V dropped 0 bases and J dropped 2; count of bases not matched to a gene: 2. The CDR3 bases are TGTGCCAGCAGTTACTCGAACAGGGGGCCCTACGAGCAGTACTTC. This gives the protein CASSYSNRGPYEQYF.

The V and J genes are TRBV27 and TRBJ1-2; 7 bases fit TRBD1. With 3 bases clipped from V and 8 bases from J, the junction kept 3 bases outside the gene matches. The CDR3 sequence is 12 residues long. Per germline, CDR1 MNHEY and CDR2 SMNVEV (reference sequence). CDR3 DNA: TGTGCCAGCAGTTTTACAGGGGAAGGCTACACCTTC. Translation gives CASSFTGEGYTF.

This clone was seen a few times. The chain joins TRBV6-1 to TRBJ2-5; 7 bases fit TRBD1. Germline V gene data show CDR1 as MNHNS and CDR2 as SASEGT. Germline trimming cut 6 bases from V and 2 bases from J; bases unmatched to any gene: 3. This CDR3 has 13 residues. The CDR3 sequence: CASRGTDQETQYF. The CDR3 DNA sequence: TGTGCCAGCAGAGGGACAGATCAAGAGACCCAGTACTTC.

This clone was found a few times. The chain carries TRBV6-1 and TRBJ1-2, with D uncertain. With 7 bases removed from V and 4 bases from J, the gap between germline ends came to 13 bases. Germline loops: CDR1 MNHNS, CDR2 SASEGT. The CDR3 runs to 13 residues. The CDR3 nucleotides are TGTGCCAGCACCAACCCGGGGTTCTATGGCTACACCTTC. Translated, it gives CASTNPGFYGYTF.

The rearrangement uses TRBV5-1 and TRBJ2-7; 11 bases are shared with TRBD1. The CDR3 is made up of 16 amino acids. From germline, CDR1 is SGHRS and CDR2 YFSETQ. J lost 4 bases, V lost 1 base, and 7 bases had no gene match. The CDR3 loop reads CASSLSSGQGGYEQYF. CDR3 bases: TGCGCCAGCAGCTTGTCTTCGGGACAGGGGGGTTACGAGCAGTACTTC.

This clone was seen a few times. V usage is TRBV10-2 and J usage is TRBJ1-3; 7 positions match TRBD1. V dropped 6 bases and J dropped 2; count of bases not matched to a gene: 4. The CDR3 contains 14 residues. CDR1 and CDR2 (germline): WSHSY, SAAADI. The CDR3 loop reads CASSPGQAGNTIYF. CDR3 DNA sequence: TGCGCCAGCAGCCCCGGACAGGCTGGAAACACCATATATTTT.

This clone was observed once. The chain uses TRBV7-9 and TRBJ1-2, with no clear D. Germline CDR1 and CDR2: SEHNR and FQNEAQ (reference sequence). This CDR3 contains 14 residues. The ends were cut back, 7 bases at V and 2 bases at J, with 14 bases in the middle. CDR3 protein: CASTPQDINYGYTF. DNA of the CDR3: TGTGCCAGCACACCCCAAGACATCAACTATGGCTACACCTTC.

The chain is built from TRBV27 and TRBJ2-1; 7 bases agree with TRBD1. The CDR3 length is 14 residues. The ends lost 5 bases at V and 3 bases at J; junction bases unmatched: 4. From germline, CDR1 is MNHEY and CDR2 SMNVEV (reference sequence). The CDR3 reads CASSPDRVYNEQFF. The CDR3 DNA reads as TGTGCCAGCAGTCCAGACAGGGTCTACAATGAGCAGTTCTTC.

The chain recombines TRBV6-5 with TRBJ2-1; D unclear. CDR1 is MNHEY, CDR2 SVGAGI, per germline. CDR3 length: 14 residues. Trimming removed 6 bases at V and 4 bases at J, with 13 bases between. This chain's CDR3 is CASSPTRQYNEQFF. The CDR3 DNA is TGTGCCAGCAGCCCAACTCGACAATACAATGAGCAGTTCTTC.

The chain employs TRBV27 and TRBJ2-1, with 8 bases fitting TRBD2. In germline, CDR1 is MNHEY, CDR2 SMNVEV (reference sequence). The CDR3 sequence is 14 residues long. V was pared by 0 bases and J by 9 bases, with 4 bases of the junction left unmatched. CDR3 protein: CASSLSGGAGEQFF. The DNA for the CDR3 is TGTGCCAGCAGTTTATCCGGGGGGGCCGGTGAGCAGTTCTTC.

For the CDR3, the DNA is TGCACCAGCAGCCAAACCCGACAGGTATGGGATAAAGGGAATTCACCCCTCCACTTT. It translates to CTSSQTRQVWDKGNSPLHF. The chain links TRBV1 to TRBJ1-6; the D call in the table, TRBD1, was not verified against the DNA. TRBV1 represents a pseudogene. The CDR3 has 19 amino acids.

The chain uses TRBV6-5 and TRBJ1-1; TRBD1 matches 9 bases. CDR3 length: 13 residues. V gave up 6 bases and J gave up 11 bases; unmatched junction bases: 10. Germline CDR1 is MNHEY and CDR2 is SVGAGI. The CDR3 DNA reads TGTGCCAGCAGACCCACAGGGGGCAGGAATGCTTTCTTT. It specifies CASRPTGGRNAFF.

The CDR3 region is CASSYSGRNSPLHF. The CDR3 coding sequence is TGTGCCAGCAGTTACTCTGGTAGAAATTCACCCCTCCACTTT. This sequence joins TRBV6-5 and TRBJ1-6; no definite D call. V was trimmed by 0 bases and J by 7 bases, leaving 7 bases between them. Germline V lookup: CDR1 MNHEY, CDR2 SVGAGI. CDR3 length: 14 amino acids.

Here the CDR3 DNA reads TGCAGCGCCGGACAGGGATCTGAGCAGTTCTTC. Protein sequence: CSAGQGSEQFF. The chain is built from TRBV29-1 and TRBJ2-1; 8 bases align to TRBD1. Germline V gives CDR1 SQVTM, CDR2 ANQGSEA. The CDR3 spans 11 residues. The ends lost 7 bases at V and 9 bases at J; junction bases unmatched: 5.

This clone has only a few counts. The chain uses TRBV7-6 and TRBJ2-7; D gene ambiguous. The CDR3 length is 12 residues. Germline V lookup: CDR1 SGHVS, CDR2 FNYEAQ. Trimming left V 5 bases short and J 6 bases short, with 11 bases between. The CDR3 region has the DNA TGTGCCAGCAGCCCAATGGGCAGCGAGCAGTACTTC. Its protein is CASSPMGSEQYF.

The genes are TRBV11-1 and TRBJ2-1, with D tentatively TRBD2 (5 bases). The CDR3 runs to 14 residues. Trimming pared 3 bases from V and 4 bases from J, leaving 10 bases between. The germline V gene encodes CDR1 SGHAT and CDR2 FQDESV (reference sequence). CDR3 residues: CASSFGDSYNEQFF. The CDR3 bases are TGTGCCAGCAGCTTCGGGGATTCGTACAATGAGCAGTTCTTC.

The chain links TRBV4-1 to TRBJ2-4; a possible D gene is TRBD2 (6 bases). The CDR3 consists of 16 residues. The germline V gene encodes CDR1 MGHRA and CDR2 YSYEKL. Between the trimmed V and J ends, which lost 0 bases and 8 bases, there was a span of 17 bases. The CDR3, as DNA: TGCGCCAGCAGCCAAGATAGTGGGCAGCCGGGGGACATTCAGTACTTC. Its protein product is CASSQDSGQPGDIQYF.

V usage is TRBV14 and J usage is TRBJ2-3; tentative D call: TRBD1 (6 bases). Trimming cost V 0 bases and J 0 bases, with 19 bases left between them. Germline V gene sequence: CDR1 SGHDN, CDR2 FVKESK. This CDR3 spans 19 amino acids. CDR3 DNA: TGTGCCAGCAGCCAAGATGTAAGATGGGGACAAACTAGCACAGATACGCAGTATTTT. Protein sequence: CASSQDVRWGQTSTDTQYF.

V gene TRBV4-2 combines with J gene TRBJ2-1; D is unclear. The length of the CDR3 is 13 residues. Germline CDR1 is LGHNA and CDR2 is YNFKEQ. Between the trimmed V and J ends, which lost 0 bases and 15 bases, there was a span of 15 bases. This CDR3 is CASSQDTRLPVFF. In DNA, the CDR3 is TGTGCCAGCAGCCAAGATACCAGGCTTCCAGTGTTCTTC.

V and J are TRBV7-8 and TRBJ1-6, with 9 bases identical to TRBD1. After removal of 5 bases from V and 7 bases from J, the junction contained 9 bases not matched to a gene. The germline CDR1 and CDR2 sequences are SGHVS and FQNEAQ. The CDR3 has 16 residues. In nucleotides, the CDR3 is TGTGCCAGCAGCCGATCACAGGGGGCGATCAATTCACCCCTCCACTTT. Translated: CASSRSQGAINSPLHF.

The rearrangement joins TRBV2 to TRBJ2-5, with D possibly being TRBD1 (6 bases). This CDR3 has 12 residues. The germline CDR1 and CDR2 sequences are SNHLY and FYNNEI. V was clipped by 6 bases and J by 2 bases, with 7 bases between them. Here the CDR3 reads CASSGQQETQYF. The DNA for the CDR3 is TGTGCCAGCAGCGGACAGCAAGAGACCCAGTACTTC.

The CDR3 nucleotides are TGTGCCAGCAGTTCCCACCCGGGACAGGGACACTACGAGCAGTACTTC. Translated: CASSSHPGQGHYEQYF. V and J are TRBV6-6 and TRBJ2-7; 9 bases fit TRBD1. Trimming cost V 4 bases and J 3 bases; bases outside gene matches: 10. The CDR3 runs 16 residues. Germline CDR1 reads MNHNY; CDR2 reads SVGAGI (reference sequence).

J is TRBJ1-2 and V is TRBV6-1; D may be TRBD1 (5 bases). V was clipped by 3 bases and J by 4 bases, with 6 bases between them. The germline gives CDR1 MNHNS, CDR2 SASEGT. The CDR3 runs 12 residues. This CDR3 reads CASSDQGYGYTF. The CDR3 DNA reads TGTGCCAGCAGTGACCAGGGCTATGGCTACACCTTC.

The chain uses TRBV27 and TRBJ2-7, with D perhaps matching TRBD2 (7 bases). V gave up 0 bases and J gave up 1 base, with 19 bases separating them. This CDR3 spans 18 amino acids. Germline V gene data show CDR1 as MNHEY and CDR2 as SMNVEV (reference sequence). The CDR3, as DNA: TGTGCCAGCAGTTTATCGAACGGGGGGCCTGCGACGTCCTACGAGCAGTACTTC. Amino acids: CASSLSNGGPATSYEQYF.

The chain employs TRBV7-3 and TRBJ2-1; TRBD2 matches 13 bases. V lost 2 bases to trimming and J lost 7 bases; unmatched junction nucleotides: 5. This CDR3 region has 16 residues. From germline, CDR1 is SGHTA and CDR2 FQGTGA. For the CDR3, the DNA is TGTGCCAGCAGCTTATGGACTAGCGGGAGTGGGAATGAGCAGTTCTTC. Translated, it gives CASSLWTSGSGNEQFF.

The chain combines TRBV5-1 with TRBJ2-3; 7 positions agree with TRBD1. CDR3 size: 16 residues. The ends lost 3 bases at V and 5 bases at J; junction bases unmatched: 12. Germline V gene sequence: CDR1 SGHRS, CDR2 YFSETQ. The CDR3 loop is CASSSGGQAVVDTQYF. The DNA for the CDR3 is TGCGCCAGCAGCTCAGGCGGACAGGCGGTGGTAGATACGCAGTATTTT.

This chain links TRBV5-4 with TRBJ2-5; possibly TRBD1 for D (7 bases). With 0 bases removed from V and 5 bases from J, the gap between germline ends came to 26 bases. Germline V lookup: CDR1 SGHNT, CDR2 YYREEE (reference sequence). The CDR3 covers 19 residues. CDR3 region: CASSLGISGGTAFSETQYF. In nucleotides, the CDR3 is TGTGCCAGCAGCTTGGGAATTAGCGGCGGGACAGCATTTTCTGAGACCCAGTACTTC.

V and J are TRBV18 and TRBJ2-3, with D possibly matching TRBD2 (7 bases). CDR1 is KGHSH and CDR2 is LQKENI in the germline V gene. The V and J ends lost 6 bases and 5 bases respectively, with 12 bases between them. The CDR3 is 13 amino acids. The CDR3: CASSRGPLDTQYF. CDR3 bases: TGTGCCAGCTCGCGGGGGCCACTAGATACGCAGTATTTT.